This TCR beta chain comes out of a study of shared clonotypes between healthy human individuals. The method was immunoSEQ multiplex PCR; TCRdb's version includes in-frame clones alone and lacks a portion of them. The repertoire holds over a million clones, with about 80% as singletons. Germline V lookup: CDR1 SNHLY, CDR2 FYNNEI. The CDR3 has 17 residues. V shed 6 bases, J shed 6 bases, and the junction held 16 bases outside the gene matches. The chain employs TRBV2 and TRBJ1-4; 7 bases map to TRBD1. This TCR was sampled from a man between 18 and 29 years old in good health. The source material was memory CD4+ T cells sorted from blood. Subset noted: CD45RA-negative fraction. The CDR3 here is CASSQTRHRDRHEKLFF. The CDR3 DNA reads TGTGCCAGCAGCCAAACACGCCATCGGGACAGACATGAAAAACTGTTTTTT.